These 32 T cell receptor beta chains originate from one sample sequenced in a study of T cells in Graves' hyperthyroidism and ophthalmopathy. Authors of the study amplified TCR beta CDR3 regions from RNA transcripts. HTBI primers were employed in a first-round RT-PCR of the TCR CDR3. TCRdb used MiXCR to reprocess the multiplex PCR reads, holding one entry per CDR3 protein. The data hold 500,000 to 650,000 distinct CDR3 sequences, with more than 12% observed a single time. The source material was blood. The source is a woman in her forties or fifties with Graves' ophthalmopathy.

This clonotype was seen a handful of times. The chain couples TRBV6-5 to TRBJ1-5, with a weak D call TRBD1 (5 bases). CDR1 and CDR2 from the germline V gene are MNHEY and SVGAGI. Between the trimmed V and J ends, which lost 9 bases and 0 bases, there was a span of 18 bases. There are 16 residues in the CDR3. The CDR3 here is CASSLRGLGSNQPQHF. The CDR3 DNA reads TGTGCCAGTAGCCTGCGGGGGTTGGGTAGCAATCAGCCCCAGCATTTT.

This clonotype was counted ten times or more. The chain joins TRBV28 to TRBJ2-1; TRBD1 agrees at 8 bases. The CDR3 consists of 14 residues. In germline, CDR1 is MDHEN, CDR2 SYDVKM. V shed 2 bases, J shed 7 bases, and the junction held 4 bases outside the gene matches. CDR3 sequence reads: CASSLLGQENEQFF. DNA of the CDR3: TGTGCCAGCAGTTTACTGGGACAGGAAAATGAGCAGTTCTTC.

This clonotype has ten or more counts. The CDR3 spells CASSPGRLAGVPYNEQFF. The CDR3 nucleotides read TGTGCCAGCAGCCCGGGGCGGCTAGCGGGAGTTCCCTACAATGAGCAGTTCTTC. V and J are TRBV3-1 and TRBJ2-1; 10 nucleotides align to TRBD2. The J segment lost 2 bases and the V segment lost 4 bases, leaving 11 bases of the junction unmatched. This CDR3 has 18 amino acids. CDR1 and CDR2 (germline): LGHDT, YNNKEL (reference sequence).

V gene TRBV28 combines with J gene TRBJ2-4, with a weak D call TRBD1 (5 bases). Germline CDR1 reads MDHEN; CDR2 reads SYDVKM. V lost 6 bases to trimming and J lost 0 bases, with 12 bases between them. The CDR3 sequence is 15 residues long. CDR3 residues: CASSPTVLAKNIQYF. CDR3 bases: TGTGCCAGCAGCCCGACAGTATTAGCCAAAAACATTCAGTACTTC. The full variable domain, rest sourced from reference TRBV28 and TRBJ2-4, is DVKVTQSSRYLVKRTGEKVFLECVQDMDHENMFWYRQDPGLGLRLIYFSYDVKMKEKGDIPEGYSVSREKKERFSLILESASTNQTSMYLCASSPTVLAKNIQYFGAGTRLSVL.

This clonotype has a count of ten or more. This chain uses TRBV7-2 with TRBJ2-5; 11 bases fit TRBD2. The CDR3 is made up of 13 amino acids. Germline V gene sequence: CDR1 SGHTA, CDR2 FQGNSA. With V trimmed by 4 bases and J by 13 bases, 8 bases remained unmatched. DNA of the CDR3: TGTGCCAGCAGCTATCAAACTAGCGGGAGCTTGTACTTC. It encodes CASSYQTSGSLYF.

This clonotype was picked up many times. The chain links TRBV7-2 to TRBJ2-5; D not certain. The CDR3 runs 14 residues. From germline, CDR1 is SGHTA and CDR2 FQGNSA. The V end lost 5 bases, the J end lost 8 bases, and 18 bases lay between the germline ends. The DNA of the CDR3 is TGTGCCAGCAGCCCCCTAGGACGGGTGAAAACCCAGTACTTC. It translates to CASSPLGRVKTQYF.

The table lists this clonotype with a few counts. This CDR3 is CASSLRFSSYEQYF. The CDR3 DNA follows: TGTGCCAGCAGCCTCCGATTTAGCTCCTACGAGCAGTACTTC. This chain links TRBV13 with TRBJ2-7, with unresolved D. The germline CDR1 and CDR2 sequences are PRHDT and FYEKMQ (reference sequence). CDR3 length: 14 residues. V lost 5 bases, J lost 0 bases, and 11 bases lay in between.

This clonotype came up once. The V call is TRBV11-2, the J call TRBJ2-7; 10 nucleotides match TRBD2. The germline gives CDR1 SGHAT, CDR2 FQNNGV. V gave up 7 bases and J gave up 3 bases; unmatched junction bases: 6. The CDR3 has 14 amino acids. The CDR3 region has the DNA TGTGCCAGCAAAAGGACTAGCGGTTTCTACGAGCAGTACTTC. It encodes CASKRTSGFYEQYF.

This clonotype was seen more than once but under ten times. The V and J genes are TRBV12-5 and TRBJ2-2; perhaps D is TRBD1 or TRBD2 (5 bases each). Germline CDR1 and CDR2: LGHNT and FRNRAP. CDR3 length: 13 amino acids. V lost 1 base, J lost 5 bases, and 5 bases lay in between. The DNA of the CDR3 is TGTGCTAGTGGTTTGGGGGGGACCGGGGAGCTGTTTTTT. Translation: CASGLGGTGELFF.

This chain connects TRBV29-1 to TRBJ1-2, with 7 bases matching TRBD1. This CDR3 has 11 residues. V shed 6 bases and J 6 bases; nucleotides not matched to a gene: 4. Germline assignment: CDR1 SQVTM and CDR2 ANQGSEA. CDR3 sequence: CSVRQGDGYTF. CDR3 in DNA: TGCAGCGTCAGACAGGGAGATGGCTACACCTTC.

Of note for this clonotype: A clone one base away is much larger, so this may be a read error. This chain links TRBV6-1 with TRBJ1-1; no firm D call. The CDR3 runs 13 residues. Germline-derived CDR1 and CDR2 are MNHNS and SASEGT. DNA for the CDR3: TGTGACAGCACCGGGAGCTACGCCACTGAAGCTTTCTTT. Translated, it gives CDSTGSYATEAFF.

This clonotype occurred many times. The CDR3 nucleotides are TGCAGTGCTCTCCCTGGACTAGCGGACAATGAGCAGTTCTTC. It encodes CSALPGLADNEQFF. The chain links TRBV20-1 to TRBJ2-1; 10 bases are a match to TRBD2. Trimming removed 5 bases from V and 5 bases from J; junction bases left unmatched: 6. Germline V CDR1 and CDR2: DFQATT, SNEGSKA (reference sequence). This CDR3 comprises 14 residues.

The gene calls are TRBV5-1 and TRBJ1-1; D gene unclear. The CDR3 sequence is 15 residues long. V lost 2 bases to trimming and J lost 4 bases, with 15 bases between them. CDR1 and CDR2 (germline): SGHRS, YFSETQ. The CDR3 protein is CASSLATKRGTEAFF. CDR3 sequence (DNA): TGCGCCAGCAGCTTAGCCACCAAAAGAGGCACTGAAGCTTTCTTT.

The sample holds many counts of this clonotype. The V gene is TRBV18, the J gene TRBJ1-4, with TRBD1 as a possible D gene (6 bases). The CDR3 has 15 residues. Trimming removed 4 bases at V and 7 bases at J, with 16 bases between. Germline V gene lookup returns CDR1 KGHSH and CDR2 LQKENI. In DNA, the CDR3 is TGTGCCAGCTCACGGGCGGGACATGAAGCTGAAAAACTGTTTTTT. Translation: CASSRAGHEAEKLFF.

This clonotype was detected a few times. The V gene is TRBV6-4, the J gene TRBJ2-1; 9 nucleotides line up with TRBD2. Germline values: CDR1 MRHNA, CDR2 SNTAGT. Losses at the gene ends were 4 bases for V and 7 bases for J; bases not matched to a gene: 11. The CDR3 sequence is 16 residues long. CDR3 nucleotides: TGTGCCAGCAGTGGGAACAGGAGCGGGAGGATTAATGAGCAGTTCTTC. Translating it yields CASSGNRSGRINEQFF.

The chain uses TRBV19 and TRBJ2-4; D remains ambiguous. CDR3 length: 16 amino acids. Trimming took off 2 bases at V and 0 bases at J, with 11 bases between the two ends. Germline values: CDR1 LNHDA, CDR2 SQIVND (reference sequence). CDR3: CASSISGPSAKNIQYF. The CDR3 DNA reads TGTGCCAGTAGTATATCCGGGCCGTCAGCCAAAAACATTCAGTACTTC.

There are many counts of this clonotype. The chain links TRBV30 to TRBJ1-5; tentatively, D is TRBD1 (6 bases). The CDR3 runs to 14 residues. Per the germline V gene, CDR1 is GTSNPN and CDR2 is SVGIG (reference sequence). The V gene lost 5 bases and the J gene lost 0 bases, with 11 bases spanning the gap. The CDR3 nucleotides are TGTGCCTGGGGGCAGGGGTTTAGCAATCAGCCCCAGCATTTT. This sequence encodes CAWGQGFSNQPQHF.

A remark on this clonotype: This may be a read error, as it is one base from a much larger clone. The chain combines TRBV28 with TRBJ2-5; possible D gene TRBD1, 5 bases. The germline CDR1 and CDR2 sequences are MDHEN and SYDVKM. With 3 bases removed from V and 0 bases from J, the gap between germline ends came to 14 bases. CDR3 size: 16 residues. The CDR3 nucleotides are TGTGCCAGCAGTTTGGCCCTGACAGCGTACCAAGAGACCCAGTACTTC. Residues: CASSLALTAYQETQYF.

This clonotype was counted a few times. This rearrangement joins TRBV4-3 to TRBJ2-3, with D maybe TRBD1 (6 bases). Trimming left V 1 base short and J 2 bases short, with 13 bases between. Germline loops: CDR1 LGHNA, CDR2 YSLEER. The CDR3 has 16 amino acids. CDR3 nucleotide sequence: TGCGCCAGCAGCCAAGGGCGACAGGAGGTCACAGATACGCAGTATTTT. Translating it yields CASSQGRQEVTDTQYF.

This CDR3 reads CASSWPSAKAHGGSYNEQFF. The CDR3 DNA follows: TGCGCCAGCAGCTGGCCATCAGCGAAGGCCCATGGTGGCTCCTACAATGAGCAGTTCTTC. V and J are TRBV5-1 and TRBJ2-1; no firm D call. The CDR3 is 20 residues long. Trimming took off 3 bases at V and 0 bases at J, with 25 bases between the two ends. The germline V gene has CDR1 SGHRS and CDR2 YFSETQ.

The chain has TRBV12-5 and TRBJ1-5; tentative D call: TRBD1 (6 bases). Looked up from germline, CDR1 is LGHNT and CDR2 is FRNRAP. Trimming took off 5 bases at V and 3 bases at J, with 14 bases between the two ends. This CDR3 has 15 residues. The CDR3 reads CASGPRGRFNQPQHF. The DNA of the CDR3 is TGTGCTAGTGGTCCTAGGGGGAGATTCAATCAGCCCCAGCATTTT.

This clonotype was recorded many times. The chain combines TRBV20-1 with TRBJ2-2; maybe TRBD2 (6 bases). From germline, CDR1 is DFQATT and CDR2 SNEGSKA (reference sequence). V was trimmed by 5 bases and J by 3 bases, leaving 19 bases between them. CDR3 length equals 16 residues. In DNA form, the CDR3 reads TGCAGTGCTGGGTTCTCGGGACTCCAAGACACCGGGGAGCTGTTTTTT. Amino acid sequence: CSAGFSGLQDTGELFF.

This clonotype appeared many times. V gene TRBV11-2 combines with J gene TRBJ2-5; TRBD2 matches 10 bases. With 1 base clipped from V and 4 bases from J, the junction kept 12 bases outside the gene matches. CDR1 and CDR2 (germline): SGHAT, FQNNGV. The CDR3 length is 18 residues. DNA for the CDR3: TGTGCCAGCAGCTTAGGGACTAGCGGACGATCTGGGGGAGAGACCCAGTACTTC. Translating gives CASSLGTSGRSGGETQYF.

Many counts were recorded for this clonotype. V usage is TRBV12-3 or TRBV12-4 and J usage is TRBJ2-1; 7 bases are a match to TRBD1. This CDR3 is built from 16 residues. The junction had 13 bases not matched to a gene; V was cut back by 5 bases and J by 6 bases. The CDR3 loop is CASSIRRQGRGNEQFF. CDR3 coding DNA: TGTGCCAGCAGTATCCGACGACAGGGACGGGGCAATGAGCAGTTCTTC.

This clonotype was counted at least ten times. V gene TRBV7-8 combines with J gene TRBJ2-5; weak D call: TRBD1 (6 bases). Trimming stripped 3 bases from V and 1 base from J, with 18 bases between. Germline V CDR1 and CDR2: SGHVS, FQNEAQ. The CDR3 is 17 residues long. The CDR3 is CASSFRSAGAAQETQYF. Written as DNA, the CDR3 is TGTGCCAGCAGCTTTAGGTCGGCAGGGGCCGCCCAAGAGACCCAGTACTTC.

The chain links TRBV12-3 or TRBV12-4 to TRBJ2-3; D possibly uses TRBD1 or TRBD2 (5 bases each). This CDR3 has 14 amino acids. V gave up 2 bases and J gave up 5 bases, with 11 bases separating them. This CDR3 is CASSLSGTRDTQYF. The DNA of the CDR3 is TGTGCCAGCAGTTTATCTGGGACCAGAGATACGCAGTATTTT.

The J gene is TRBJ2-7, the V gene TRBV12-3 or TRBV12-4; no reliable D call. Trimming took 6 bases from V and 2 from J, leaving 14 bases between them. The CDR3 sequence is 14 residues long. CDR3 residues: CASSPSERTYEQYF. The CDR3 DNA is TGTGCCAGCAGCCCCTCGGAGAGGACCTACGAGCAGTACTTC.

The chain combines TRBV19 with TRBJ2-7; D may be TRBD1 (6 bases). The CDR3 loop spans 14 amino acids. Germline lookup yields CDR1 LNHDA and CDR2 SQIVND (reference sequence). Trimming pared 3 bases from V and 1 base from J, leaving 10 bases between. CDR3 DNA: TGTGCCAGTAGTATTTACAGGGCATCCTACGAGCAGTACTTC. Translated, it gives CASSIYRASYEQYF.

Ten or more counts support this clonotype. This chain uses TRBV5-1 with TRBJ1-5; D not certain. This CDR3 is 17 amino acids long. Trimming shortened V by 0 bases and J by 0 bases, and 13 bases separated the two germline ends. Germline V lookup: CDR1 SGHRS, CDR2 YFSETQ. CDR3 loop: CASSLVRGPDSNQPQHF. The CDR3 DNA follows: TGCGCCAGCAGCTTGGTGCGGGGTCCAGATAGCAATCAGCCCCAGCATTTT.

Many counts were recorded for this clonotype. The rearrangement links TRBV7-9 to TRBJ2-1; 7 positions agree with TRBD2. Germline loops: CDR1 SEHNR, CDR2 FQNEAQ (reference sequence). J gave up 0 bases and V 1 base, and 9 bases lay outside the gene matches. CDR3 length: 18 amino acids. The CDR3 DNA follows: TGTGCCAGCAGCTTAGGTGGACTAGTCCATAGCTCCTACAATGAGCAGTTCTTC. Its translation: CASSLGGLVHSSYNEQFF. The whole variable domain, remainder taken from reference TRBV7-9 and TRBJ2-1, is DTGVSQNPRHKITKRGQNVTFRCDPISEHNRLYWYRQTLGQGPEFLTYFQNEAQLEKSRLLSDRFSAERPKGSFSTLEIQRTEQGDSAMYLCASSLGGLVHSSYNEQFFGPGTRLTVL.

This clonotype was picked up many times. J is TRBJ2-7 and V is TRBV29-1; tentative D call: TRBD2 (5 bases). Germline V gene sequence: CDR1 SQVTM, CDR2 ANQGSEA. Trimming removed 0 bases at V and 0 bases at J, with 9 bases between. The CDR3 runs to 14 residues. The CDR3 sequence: CSVEDRRSSYEQYF. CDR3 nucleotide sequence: TGCAGCGTTGAAGACAGGAGGAGCTCCTACGAGCAGTACTTC.

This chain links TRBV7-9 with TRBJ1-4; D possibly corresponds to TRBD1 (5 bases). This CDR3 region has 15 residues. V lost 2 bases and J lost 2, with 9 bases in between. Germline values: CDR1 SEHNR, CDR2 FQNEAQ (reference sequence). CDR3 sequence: CASSLRGGTNEKLFF. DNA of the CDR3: TGTGCCAGCAGCTTACGGGGGGGGACTAATGAAAAACTGTTTTTT.